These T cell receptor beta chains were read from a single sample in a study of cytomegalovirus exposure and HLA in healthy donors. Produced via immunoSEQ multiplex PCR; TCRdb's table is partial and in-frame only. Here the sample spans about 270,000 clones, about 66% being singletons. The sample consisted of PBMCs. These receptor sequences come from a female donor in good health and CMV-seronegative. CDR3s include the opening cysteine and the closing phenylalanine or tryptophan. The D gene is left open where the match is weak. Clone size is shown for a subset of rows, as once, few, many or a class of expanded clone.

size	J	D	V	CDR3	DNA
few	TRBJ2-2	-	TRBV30	CAWSKQNTGELFF	TGTGCCTGGAGCAAACAAAACACCGGGGAGCTGTTTTTT
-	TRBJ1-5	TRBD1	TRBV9	CASSAGQGAEQPQHF	TGTGCCAGCAGCGCGGGACAGGGGGCGGAACAGCCCCAGCATTTT
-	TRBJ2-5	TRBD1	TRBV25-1	CASSEPPGQGRETQYF	TGTGCCAGCAGTGAACCCCCCGGACAGGGACGAGAGACCCAGTACTTC
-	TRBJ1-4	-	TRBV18	CASSPPRANEKLFF	TGTGCCAGCTCACCACCGCGGGCTAATGAAAAACTGTTTTTT
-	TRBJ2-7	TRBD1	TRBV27	CASSLSTGPSYEQYF	TGTGCCAGCAGTTTATCGACAGGGCCATCCTACGAGCAGTACTTC
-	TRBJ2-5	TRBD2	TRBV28	CASSFLTSGNLQETQYF	TGTGCCAGCAGTTTCCTGACTAGCGGGAACCTCCAAGAGACCCAGTACTTC
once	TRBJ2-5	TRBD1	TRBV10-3	CAISTPGQLQETQYF	TGTGCCATCAGTACGCCGGGACAGCTGCAAGAGACCCAGTACTTC
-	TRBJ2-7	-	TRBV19	CATYPSEQREFSYERYF	TGTGCCACCTATCCGAGCGAGCAACGGGAGTTTTCCTACGAGCGGTACTTC
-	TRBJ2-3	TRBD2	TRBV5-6	CASSPRGRAQYF	TGTGCCAGCAGCCCCCGGGGGAGGGCGCAGTATTTT
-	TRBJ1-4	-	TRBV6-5	CASRKGTSNNEKLFF	TGTGCCAGCAGGAAAGGGACTTCCAATAATGAAAAACTGTTTTTT
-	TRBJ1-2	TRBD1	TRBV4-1	CASSENRGLDYGHTF	TGCGCCAGCAGCGAAAACAGGGGTCTGGACTATGGCCACACCTTC
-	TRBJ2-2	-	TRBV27	CASSLNGNTGELFF	TGTGCCAGCAGTTTAAACGGGAACACCGGGGAGCTGTTTTTT
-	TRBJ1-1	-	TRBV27	CASSSGQMNTEAFF	TGTGCCAGCAGCTCCGGACAGATGAACACTGAAGCTTTCTTT
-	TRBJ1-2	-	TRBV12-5	CASAGAGNNYGYTF	TGTGCTAGTGCCGGGGCGGGGAATAACTATGGCTACACCTTC
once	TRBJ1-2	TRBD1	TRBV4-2	CASSPVDRASDGYTF	TGTGCCAGCAGCCCAGTAGACAGGGCGTCAGATGGCTACACCTTC
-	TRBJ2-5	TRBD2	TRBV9	CASSLGLDETQYF	TGTGCCAGCAGCCTCGGACTAGACGAGACCCAGTACTTC
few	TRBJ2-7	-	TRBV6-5	CASSYDGLAAYEQYF	TGTGCCAGCAGTTACGACGGGTTAGCGGCCTACGAGCAGTACTTC
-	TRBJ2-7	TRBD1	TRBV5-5	CASSPLDRVDEQYF	TGTGCCAGCAGCCCGTTGGACAGGGTGGACGAGCAGTACTTC
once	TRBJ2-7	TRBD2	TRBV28	CASRRPGGSIYEQYF	TGTGCCAGCCGGCGCCCGGGCGGGAGTATCTACGAGCAGTACTTC
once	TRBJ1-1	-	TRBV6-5	CASSYGPVGGNTEAFF	TGTGCCAGCAGTTACGGTCCCGTAGGAGGGAACACTGAAGCTTTCTTT
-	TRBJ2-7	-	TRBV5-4	CASSSPLASGYEQYF	TGTGCCAGCAGCTCCCCCCTGGCTAGTGGCTACGAGCAGTACTTC
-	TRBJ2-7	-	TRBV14	CASSLYPGSEYF	TGTGCCAGCAGCCTATATCCCGGGAGCGAGTACTTC
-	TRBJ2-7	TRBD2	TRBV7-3	CASSLRRLAGDYEQYF	TGTGCCAGCAGTCTAAGGAGGTTAGCGGGGGACTACGAGCAGTACTTC
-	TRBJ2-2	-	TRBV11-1	CASSLAGGITGELFF	TGTGCCAGCAGCTTAGCGGGAGGTATCACCGGGGAGCTGTTTTTT
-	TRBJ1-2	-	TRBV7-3	CASSPSGSDYGYTF	TGTGCCAGCAGCCCCTCGGGGTCCGACTATGGCTACACCTTC
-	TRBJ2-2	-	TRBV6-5	CASARFANTGELFF	TGTGCCAGCGCCCGGTTCGCGAACACCGGGGAGCTGTTTTTT
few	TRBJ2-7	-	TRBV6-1	CASSYNYEQYF	TGTGCCAGCAGTTATAACTACGAGCAGTACTTC
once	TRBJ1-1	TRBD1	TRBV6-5	CASRQGMNTEAFF	TGTGCCAGCCGACAGGGTATGAACACTGAAGCTTTCTTT
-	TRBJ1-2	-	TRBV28	CASSLSLQGGGVRNYGYTF	TGTGCCAGCAGTTTATCGCTACAGGGAGGGGGGGTACGTAACTATGGCTACACCTTC
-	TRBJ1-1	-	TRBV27	CASSLSGTYALKAFF	TGTGCCAGCAGTTTATCGGGGACATACGCACTGAAAGCTTTCTTT
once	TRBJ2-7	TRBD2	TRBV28	CASSSPGLAGTRNEQYF	TGTGCCAGCAGTTCACCGGGACTAGCGGGAACTCGGAACGAGCAGTACTTC
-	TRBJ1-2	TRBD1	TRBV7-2	CASSLWQGDYGYTF	TGTGCCAGCAGCTTATGGCAGGGGGACTATGGCTACACCTTC
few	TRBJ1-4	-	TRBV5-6	CASSSGGLRGEKLFF	TGTGCCAGCAGCTCCGGGGGACTTAGGGGTGAAAAACTGTTTTTT
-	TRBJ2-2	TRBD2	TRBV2	CASTTTVGLAGGRITGELFF	TGTGCCAGCACCACAACCGTGGGACTAGCGGGAGGGCGTATCACCGGGGAGCTGTTTTTT
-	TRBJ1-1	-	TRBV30	CASLRRAEAFF	TGTGCCTCCCTGAGGCGAGCTGAAGCTTTCTTT
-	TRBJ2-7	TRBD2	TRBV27	CASSYLKGGTSGSYEQYF	TGTGCCAGCAGTTACCTAAAGGGCGGGACTAGCGGTTCCTACGAGCAGTACTTC
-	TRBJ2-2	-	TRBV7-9	CSSSSGNTGELFF	TGTTCCAGCAGCTCCGGGAACACCGGGGAGCTGTTTTTT
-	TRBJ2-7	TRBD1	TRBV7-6	CASSLQQGAYEQYF	TGTGCCAGCAGCTTACAACAGGGGGCCTACGAGCAGTACTTC
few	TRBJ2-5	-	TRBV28	CASSVPETGYLTGETQYF	TGTGCCAGCAGTGTCCCCGAGACAGGCTATCTCACGGGGGAGACCCAGTACTTC
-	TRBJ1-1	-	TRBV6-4	CASSVSPGNTEAFF	TGTGCCAGCAGTGTTTCGCCAGGGAACACTGAAGCTTTCTTT
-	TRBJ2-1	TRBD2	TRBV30	CAWSLLGRTASGRYNEQFF	TGTGCCTGGAGTCTCCTGGGGAGGACGGCTAGCGGGAGGTACAATGAGCAGTTCTTC
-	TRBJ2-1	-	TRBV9	CASSVGPGYNEQFF	TGTGCCAGCAGCGTGGGGCCCGGGTACAATGAGCAGTTCTTC
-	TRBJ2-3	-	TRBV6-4	CASSDIFPSDTQYF	TGTGCCAGCAGTGACATCTTTCCGTCAGATACGCAGTATTTT
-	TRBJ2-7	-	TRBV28	CASPRDNGTYEQYF	TGTGCCAGCCCTAGGGACAACGGTACCTACGAGCAGTACTTC
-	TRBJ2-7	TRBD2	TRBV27	CASSRWGGSSYEQYF	TGTGCCAGCAGCCGCTGGGGCGGGAGCTCCTACGAGCAGTACTTC
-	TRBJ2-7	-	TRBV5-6	CASSFGSNEQYF	TGTGCCAGCAGCTTTGGCTCCAACGAGCAGTACTTC
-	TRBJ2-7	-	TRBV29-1	CSVSSGVNNEQYF	TGCAGCGTTTCGTCAGGGGTAAACAACGAGCAGTACTTC
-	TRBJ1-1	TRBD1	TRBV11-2	CASSWDRDTEAFF	TGTGCCAGCAGCTGGGACAGGGACACTGAAGCTTTCTTT
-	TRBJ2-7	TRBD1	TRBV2	CASSGDSFSYEQYF	TGTGCCAGCAGTGGGGACAGTTTCTCCTACGAGCAGTACTTC
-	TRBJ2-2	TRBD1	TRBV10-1	CASIPGQVDYTGELFF	TGCGCCAGCATTCCGGGACAGGTTGATTACACCGGGGAGCTGTTTTTT
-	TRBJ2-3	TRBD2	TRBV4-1	CASSNPGTSGRTQYF	TGCGCCAGCAGCAACCCCGGGACTAGCGGGAGGACGCAGTATTTT
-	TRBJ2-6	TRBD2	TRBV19	CASSSGGNSGANVLTF	TGTGCCAGTAGTAGCGGGGGGAACTCTGGGGCCAACGTCCTGACTTTC
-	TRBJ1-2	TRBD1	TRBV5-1	CASSSGTAYSYGYTF	TGCGCCAGCAGTTCTGGGACAGCCTACTCCTATGGCTACACCTTC
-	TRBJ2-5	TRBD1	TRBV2	CASSMDRGGRETQYF	TGTGCCAGCAGTATGGACAGGGGTGGTAGGGAGACCCAGTACTTC
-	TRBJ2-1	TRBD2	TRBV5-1	CASSLGLAGPTSSYNEQFF	TGCGCCAGCAGCTTGGGACTAGCGGGACCTACGAGCTCCTACAATGAGCAGTTCTTC
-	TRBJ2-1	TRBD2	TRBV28	CASSFQASGSIFNEQFF	TGTGCCAGCAGTTTTCAGGCTAGCGGGAGCATTTTCAATGAGCAGTTCTTC
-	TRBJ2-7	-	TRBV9	CASSVALQSYEQYF	TGTGCCAGCAGCGTAGCGTTACAGAGTTACGAGCAGTACTTC
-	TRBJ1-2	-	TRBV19	CASTPGGADNYGYTF	TGTGCCAGTACCCCTGGAGGGGCTGATAACTATGGCTACACCTTC
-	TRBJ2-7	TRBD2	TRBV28	CASRRTSGISYEQYF	TGTGCCAGCAGGAGGACTAGCGGGATCTCCTACGAGCAGTACTTC
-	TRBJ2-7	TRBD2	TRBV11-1	CASSLEGTSSDEQYF	TGTGCCAGCAGCTTAGAGGGGACTAGTTCAGACGAGCAGTACTTC